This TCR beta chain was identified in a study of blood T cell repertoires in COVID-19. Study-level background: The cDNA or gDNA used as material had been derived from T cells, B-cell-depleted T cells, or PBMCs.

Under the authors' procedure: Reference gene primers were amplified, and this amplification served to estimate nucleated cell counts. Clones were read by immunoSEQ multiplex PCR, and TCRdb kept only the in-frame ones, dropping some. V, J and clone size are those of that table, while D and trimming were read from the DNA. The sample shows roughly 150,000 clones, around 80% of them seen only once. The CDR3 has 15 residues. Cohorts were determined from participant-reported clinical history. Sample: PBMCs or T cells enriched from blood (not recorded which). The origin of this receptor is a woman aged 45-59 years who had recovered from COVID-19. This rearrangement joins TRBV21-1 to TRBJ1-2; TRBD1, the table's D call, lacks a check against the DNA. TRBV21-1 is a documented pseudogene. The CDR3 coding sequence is TGTGCCAGCAGCAAAGAAGAAGACACTAACTATGGCTACACCTTC. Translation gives CASSKEEDTNYGYTF.